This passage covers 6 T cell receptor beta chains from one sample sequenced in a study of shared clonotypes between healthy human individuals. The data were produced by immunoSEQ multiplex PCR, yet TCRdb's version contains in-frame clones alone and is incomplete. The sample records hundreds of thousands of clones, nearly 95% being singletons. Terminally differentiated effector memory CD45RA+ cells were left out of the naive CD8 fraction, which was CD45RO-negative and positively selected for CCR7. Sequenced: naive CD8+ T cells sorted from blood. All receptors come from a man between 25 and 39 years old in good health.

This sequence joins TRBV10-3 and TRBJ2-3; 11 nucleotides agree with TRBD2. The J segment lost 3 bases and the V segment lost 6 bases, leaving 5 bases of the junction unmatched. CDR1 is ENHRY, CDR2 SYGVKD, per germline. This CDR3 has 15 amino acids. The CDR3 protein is CAISYSSGRTDTQYF. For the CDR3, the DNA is TGTGCCATCAGCTACTCTAGCGGGAGGACAGATACGCAGTATTTT.

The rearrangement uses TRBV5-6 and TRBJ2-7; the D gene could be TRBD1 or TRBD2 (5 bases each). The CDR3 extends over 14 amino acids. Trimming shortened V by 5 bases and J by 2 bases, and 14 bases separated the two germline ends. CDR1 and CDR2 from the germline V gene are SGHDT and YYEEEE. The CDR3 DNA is TGTGCCAGCAGTTTAGGGGAGTCTGCCTACGAGCAGTACTTC. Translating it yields CASSLGESAYEQYF.

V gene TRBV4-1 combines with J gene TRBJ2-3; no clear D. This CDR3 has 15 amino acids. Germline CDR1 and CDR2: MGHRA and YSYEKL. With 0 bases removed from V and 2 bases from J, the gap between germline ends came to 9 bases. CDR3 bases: TGCGCCAGCAGCCAAGATCGGTCCATCACAGATACGCAGTATTTT. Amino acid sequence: CASSQDRSITDTQYF.

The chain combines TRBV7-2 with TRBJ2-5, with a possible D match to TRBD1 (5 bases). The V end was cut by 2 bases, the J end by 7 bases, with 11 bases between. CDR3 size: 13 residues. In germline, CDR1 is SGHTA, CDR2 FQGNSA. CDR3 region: CASSLFQGWTQYF. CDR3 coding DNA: TGTGCCAGCAGCTTATTCCAGGGTTGGACCCAGTACTTC. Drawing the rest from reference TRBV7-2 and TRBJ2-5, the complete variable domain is GAGVSQSPSNKVTEKGKDVELRCDPISGHTALYWYRQSLGQGLEFLIYFQGNSAPDKSGLPSDRFSAERTGGSVSTLTIQRTQQEDSAVYLCASSLFQGWTQYFGPGTRLLVL.

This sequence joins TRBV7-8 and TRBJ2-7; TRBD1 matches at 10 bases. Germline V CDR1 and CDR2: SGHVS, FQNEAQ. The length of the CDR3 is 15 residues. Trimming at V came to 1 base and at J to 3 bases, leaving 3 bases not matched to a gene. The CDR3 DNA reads TGTGCCAGCAGCTTAGGTGGGACAGGGGTCTACGAGCAGTACTTC. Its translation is CASSLGGTGVYEQYF.

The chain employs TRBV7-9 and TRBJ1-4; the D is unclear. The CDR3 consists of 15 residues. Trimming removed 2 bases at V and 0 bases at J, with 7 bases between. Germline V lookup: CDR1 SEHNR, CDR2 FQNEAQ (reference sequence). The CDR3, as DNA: TGTGCCAGCAGCTTAAGCCGAGCAACTAATGAAAAACTGTTTTTT. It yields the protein CASSLSRATNEKLFF. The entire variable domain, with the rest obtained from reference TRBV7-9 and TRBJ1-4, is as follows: DTGVSQNPRHKITKRGQNVTFRCDPISEHNRLYWYRQTLGQGPEFLTYFQNEAQLEKSRLLSDRFSAERPKGSFSTLEIQRTEQGDSAMYLCASSLSRATNEKLFFGSGTQLSVL.